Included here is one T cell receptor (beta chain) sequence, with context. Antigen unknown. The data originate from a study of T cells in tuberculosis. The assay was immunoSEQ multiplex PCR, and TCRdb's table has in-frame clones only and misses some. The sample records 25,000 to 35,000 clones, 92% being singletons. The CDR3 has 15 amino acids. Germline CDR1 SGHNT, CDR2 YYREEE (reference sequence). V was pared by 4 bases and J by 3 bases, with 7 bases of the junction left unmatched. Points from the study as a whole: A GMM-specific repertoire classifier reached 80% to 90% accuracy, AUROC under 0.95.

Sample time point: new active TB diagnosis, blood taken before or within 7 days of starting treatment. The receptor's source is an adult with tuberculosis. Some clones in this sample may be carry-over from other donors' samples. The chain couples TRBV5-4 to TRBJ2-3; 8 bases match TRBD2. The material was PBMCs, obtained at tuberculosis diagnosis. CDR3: CASSRTSGGTDTQYF. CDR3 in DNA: TGTGCCAGCAGCCGAACCAGCGGGGGAACAGATACGCAGTATTTT. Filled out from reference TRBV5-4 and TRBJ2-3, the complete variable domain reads ETGVTQSPTHLIKTRGQQVTLRCSSQSGHNTVSWYQQALGQGPQFIFQYYREEENGRGNFPPRFSGLQFPNYSSELNVNALELDDSALYLCASSRTSGGTDTQYFGPGTRLTVL.